The 15 T cell receptor beta chains in this list originate from one sample, sequenced in a study of blood T cell repertoires in COVID-19 (dated by TCRdb to about 2020). The library was produced with the immunoSEQ multiplex PCR assay. Held by TCRdb, this immuneACCESS table contains in-frame sequences only and omits some clones. Under half of the omission traces to an unresolved V gene where checked; the cause of the rest is unknown. For this sample there are about 210,000 clones; around four fifths appear just once. The ten most abundant clones make up about 4.8% of the sample. Material: peripheral blood. These receptors were obtained from a woman aged 70-85 years with COVID-19, enrolled during active disease.

The chain uses TRBV30 and TRBJ2-3; 9 bases agree with TRBD2. The ends lost 2 bases at V and 7 bases at J; junction bases unmatched: 16. CDR3 length: 17 residues. Looked up from germline, CDR1 is GTSNPN and CDR2 is SVGIG (reference sequence). The CDR3 nucleotides are TGTGCCTGGAGTACTCCCGCGGGAGGGCCTACTCTCTATACGCAGTATTTT. Residues: CAWSTPAGGPTLYTQYF.

This clone was counted a few times. The chain recombines TRBV29-1 with TRBJ1-1, with 8 bases matching TRBD1. Trimming removed 4 bases from V and 1 base from J; junction bases left unmatched: 14. The CDR3 contains 17 residues. Germline lookup yields CDR1 SQVTM and CDR2 ANQGSEA. CDR3 nucleotide sequence: TGCAGCGTTGTAAGCAGGGGGCGCCTGGGTACGAACACTGAAGCTTTCTTT. Its protein product is CSVVSRGRLGTNTEAFF.

J is TRBJ1-1 and V is TRBV30; 7 nucleotides match TRBD1. Germline trimming cut 3 bases from V and 2 bases from J; bases unmatched to any gene: 3. This CDR3 has 13 residues. Germline assignment: CDR1 GTSNPN and CDR2 SVGIG (reference sequence). The CDR3 coding sequence is TGTGCCTGGAGACGACAGGGTAACACTGAAGCTTTCTTT. Translation: CAWRRQGNTEAFF.

The gene calls are TRBV5-4 and TRBJ2-7; 13 bases match TRBD2. Germline CDR1 is SGHNT and CDR2 is YYREEE (reference sequence). With 7 bases clipped from V and 3 bases from J, the junction kept 1 base outside the gene matches. The CDR3 loop spans 13 amino acids. The CDR3 DNA reads TGTGCCAGCCGGACTAGCGGGAGCTACGAGCAGTACTTC. It yields the protein CASRTSGSYEQYF.

Here the CDR3 DNA reads TGCAGCGCCCGGTCGATCTACAATGAGCAGTTCTTC. It specifies CSARSIYNEQFF. This chain uses TRBV29-1 with TRBJ2-1; D not resolved. With 7 bases removed from V and 3 bases from J, the gap between germline ends came to 10 bases. CDR1 and CDR2 from the germline V gene are SQVTM and ANQGSEA. There are 12 residues in the CDR3.

This chain uses TRBV7-2 with TRBJ1-2; maybe TRBD1 (5 bases). CDR1 SGHTA and CDR2 FQGNSA come from the germline V gene. The CDR3 loop spans 15 amino acids. With 3 bases removed from V and 7 bases from J, the gap between germline ends came to 18 bases. This chain's CDR3 is CASSLGGTPGGGYTF. For the CDR3, the DNA is TGTGCCAGCAGCTTGGGGGGGACTCCCGGAGGTGGCTACACCTTC.

The table lists this clone with a count of one. The V call is TRBV24-1, the J call TRBJ2-1; 8 nucleotides align to TRBD2. J gave up 0 bases and V 0 bases, and 3 bases lay outside the gene matches. This CDR3 contains 17 residues. Germline V gene lookup returns CDR1 KGHDR and CDR2 SFDVKD. In DNA, the CDR3 is TGTGCCACCAGTGATTTGCAGGCGGGAGGCTCCTACAATGAGCAGTTCTTC. Translating gives CATSDLQAGGSYNEQFF.

CDR3 DNA: TGCGCCAGCAGCCCCCGGGAGGGACGAAACTACGAGCAGTACTTC. Residues: CASSPREGRNYEQYF. The rearrangement uses TRBV4-1 and TRBJ2-7; 8 nucleotides align to TRBD2. The CDR3 has 15 amino acids. The germline gives CDR1 MGHRA, CDR2 YSYEKL. The J segment lost 3 bases and the V segment lost 4 bases, leaving 8 bases of the junction unmatched.

The rearrangement uses TRBV6-2 or TRBV6-3 and TRBJ2-4; TRBD1 is a possible D gene (6 bases). The length of the CDR3 is 14 residues. V was pared by 4 bases and J by 6 bases, with 13 bases between. Germline-derived CDR1 and CDR2 are MNHEY and SVGEGT. The chain's CDR3 is CASSSTSRGNIQYF. As DNA, the CDR3 is TGTGCCAGCAGTTCCACTTCCAGGGGAAACATTCAGTACTTC.

The chain couples TRBV7-2 to TRBJ2-7; TRBD1 agrees at 7 bases. There are 16 residues in the CDR3. With 1 base clipped from V and 0 bases from J, the junction kept 6 bases outside the gene matches. Germline V CDR1 and CDR2: SGHTA, FQGNSA. DNA for the CDR3: TGTGCCAGCAGCTTAGATGGGACAGCCAGCTCCTACGAGCAGTACTTC. The encoded protein is CASSLDGTASSYEQYF.

The chain couples TRBV28 to TRBJ1-1; D uncertain. Germline lookup yields CDR1 MDHEN and CDR2 SYDVKM. The CDR3 sequence is 14 residues long. The V gene lost 6 bases and the J gene lost 2 bases, with 13 bases spanning the gap. CDR3 DNA: TGTGCCAGCAGCTATTTCCGGGGAAACACTGAAGCTTTCTTT. This codes for CASSYFRGNTEAFF.

This rearrangement joins TRBV19 to TRBJ2-3; D is ambiguous. There are 14 residues in the CDR3. Germline-derived CDR1 and CDR2 are LNHDA and SQIVND (reference sequence). V was pared by 6 bases and J by 1 base, with 11 bases between. The CDR3 nucleotides read TGTGCCAGTAGGCCGACTGGAGGCACAGATACGCAGTATTTT. As protein: CASRPTGGTDTQYF.

In its sample, this clone was seen once. The chain carries TRBV3-1 (or the pseudogene TRBV3-2) and TRBJ1-2; tentative D call: TRBD1 (5 bases). Germline V lookup: CDR1 LGHDT, CDR2 YNNKEL (reference sequence). V was shortened by 2 bases and J by 0 bases, with 10 bases between the two germline ends. The length of the CDR3 is 15 residues. This chain's CDR3 is CASSQRGRPNYGYTF. CDR3 coding DNA: TGTGCCAGCAGCCAAAGGGGCAGGCCTAACTATGGCTACACCTTC.

V usage is TRBV27 and J usage is TRBJ1-1, with D possibly matching TRBD1 (6 bases). V gave up 3 bases and J gave up 5 bases, with 10 bases separating them. The CDR3 has 13 residues. Germline V CDR1 and CDR2: MNHEY, SMNVEV (reference sequence). CDR3 DNA sequence: TGTGCCAGCAGTTTGGACAGTTGGACTGAAGCTTTCTTT. It encodes CASSLDSWTEAFF.

This chain joins TRBV3-1 (or the pseudogene TRBV3-2) and TRBJ2-2, with D possibly matching TRBD2 (6 bases). Germline assignment: CDR1 LGHDT and CDR2 YNNKEL (reference sequence). The V gene lost 0 bases and the J gene lost 7 bases, with 12 bases spanning the gap. The CDR3 has 15 residues. CDR3: CASSQEGLGIGELFF. For the CDR3, the DNA is TGTGCCAGCAGCCAAGAGGGACTTGGGATCGGGGAGCTGTTTTTT.